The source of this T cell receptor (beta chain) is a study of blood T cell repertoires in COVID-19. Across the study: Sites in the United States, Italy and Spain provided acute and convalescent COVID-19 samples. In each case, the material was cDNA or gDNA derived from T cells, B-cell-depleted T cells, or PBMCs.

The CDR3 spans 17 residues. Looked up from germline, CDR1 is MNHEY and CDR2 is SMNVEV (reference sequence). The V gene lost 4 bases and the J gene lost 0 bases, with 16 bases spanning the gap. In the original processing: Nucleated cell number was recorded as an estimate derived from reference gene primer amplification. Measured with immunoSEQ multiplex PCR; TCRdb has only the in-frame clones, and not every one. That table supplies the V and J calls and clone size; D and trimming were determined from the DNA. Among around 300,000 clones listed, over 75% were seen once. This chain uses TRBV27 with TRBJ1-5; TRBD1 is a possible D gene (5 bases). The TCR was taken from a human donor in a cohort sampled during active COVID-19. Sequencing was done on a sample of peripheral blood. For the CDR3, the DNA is TGTGCCAGCAGTTCCCAAAGACAGACTTATAGCAATCAGCCCCAGCATTTT. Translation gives CASSSQRQTYSNQPQHF.